Shown below are 23 T cell receptor beta chains from a single sample sequenced in a study of T cells in Graves' hyperthyroidism and ophthalmopathy. TCR beta CDR3 regions were amplified from RNA transcripts. RT-PCR in the first round (using the HTBI primer set) targeted the TCR CDR3. One entry per CDR3 protein, called by TCRdb with MiXCR from the multiplex PCR reads. The top ten hold around 35% of the sample, which has 300,000 or so distinct CDR3 sequences, around 16% seen once. The sequenced material came from blood. Receptor source: a young man with Graves' hyperthyroidism.

This clonotype was detected ten times or more. J is TRBJ2-5 and V is TRBV7-3, with D perhaps given as TRBD1 or TRBD2 (5 bases each). The V end lost 3 bases, the J end lost 0 bases, and 11 bases lay between the germline ends. Germline CDR1 and CDR2: SGHTA and FQGTGA. This CDR3 has 15 amino acids. The DNA for the CDR3 is TGTGCCAGCAGCTTGGGGGTTGGGTACCAAGAGACCCAGTACTTC. This sequence encodes CASSLGVGYQETQYF.

This chain uses TRBV20-1 with TRBJ2-1; tentative D call: TRBD1 (6 bases). With 2 bases removed from V and 12 bases from J, the gap between germline ends came to 14 bases. This CDR3 has 12 residues. Germline-derived CDR1 and CDR2 are DFQATT and SNEGSKA (reference sequence). CDR3 bases: TGCAGTGCTAGAAACACAGGGTTAGTGCAGTTCTTC. Translating gives CSARNTGLVQFF.

This chain joins TRBV20-1 and TRBJ1-4, with 8 bases lining up with TRBD1. V shed 6 bases and J 6 bases; nucleotides not matched to a gene: 15. CDR1 and CDR2 (germline): DFQATT, SNEGSKA (reference sequence). The length of the CDR3 is 16 residues. The CDR3 DNA reads as TGCAGTGCCCGGGACAGGATGGGGGATGAGGATGAAAAACTGTTTTTT. It yields the protein CSARDRMGDEDEKLFF.

Only a few counts were recorded for this clonotype. The chain uses TRBV6-1 and TRBJ1-1; TRBD1 is a possible D gene (5 bases). In germline, CDR1 is MNHNS, CDR2 SASEGT. This CDR3 has 14 residues. The V end lost 5 bases, the J end lost 5 bases, and 15 bases lay between the germline ends. CDR3: CASSYQGGRTEAFF. The CDR3 coding sequence is TGTGCCAGCAGTTATCAGGGAGGGAGAACTGAAGCTTTCTTT.

This clonotype appeared many times. The chain is built from TRBV10-3 and TRBJ2-1; D not certain. The CDR3 extends over 16 amino acids. CDR1 and CDR2 (germline): ENHRY, SYGVKD. V was shortened by 3 bases and J by 0 bases, with 12 bases between the two germline ends. CDR3 amino acids: CAISEGPVSSYNEQFF. CDR3 nucleotide sequence: TGTGCCATCAGTGAAGGGCCCGTGAGCTCCTACAATGAGCAGTTCTTC.

About this clonotype: A read error may explain this, as a much larger clone is one base away. This rearrangement joins TRBV7-2 to TRBJ2-5; TRBD2 aligns across 8 bases. CDR1 and CDR2 (germline): SGHTA, FQGNSA. With 5 bases clipped from V and 4 bases from J, the junction kept 15 bases outside the gene matches. The CDR3 loop spans 17 amino acids. CDR3 bases: TGTGCCAGCAGCCCAATACCAGCGGGAGATTCGGGAGAGACCCAGTACTTC. Translation gives CASSPIPAGDSGETQYF.

The chain joins TRBV25-1 to TRBJ2-7; a possible D gene is TRBD1 (6 bases). The V and J ends lost 7 bases and 3 bases respectively, with 10 bases between them. The V gene's germline CDR1 is MGHDK and CDR2 SYGVNS. This CDR3 has 12 residues. The CDR3, as DNA: TGTGCCAGCACGAACAGGGTCTACGAGCAGTACTTC. Translation: CASTNRVYEQYF.

The chain combines TRBV9 with TRBJ1-5; TRBD1 matches 9 bases. V shed 3 bases and J 5 bases; nucleotides not matched to a gene: 6. This CDR3 has 15 amino acids. The germline CDR1 and CDR2 sequences are SGDLS and YYNGEE. The CDR3 DNA reads TGTGCCAGCAGCGAGACAGGGGGAGGCGATCAGCCCCAGCATTTT. Encoded protein: CASSETGGGDQPQHF.

In this sample, this clonotype turned up once. The chain recombines TRBV7-2 with TRBJ2-7; TRBD2 matches at 12 bases. The CDR3 is 17 amino acids. CDR1 and CDR2 from the germline V gene are SGHTA and FQGNSA. J was trimmed by 0 bases and V by 1 base; bases with no gene match: 4. The chain's CDR3 is CASSLGLAGVFSYEQYF. CDR3 in DNA: TGTGCCAGCAGCTTAGGACTAGCGGGGGTCTTCTCCTACGAGCAGTACTTC. Full variable domain (missing parts from reference TRBV7-2 and TRBJ2-7): GAGVSQSPSNKVTEKGKDVELRCDPISGHTALYWYRQSLGQGLEFLIYFQGNSAPDKSGLPSDRFSAERTGGSVSTLTIQRTQQEDSAVYLCASSLGLAGVFSYEQYFGPGTRLTVT.

The chain employs TRBV9 and TRBJ2-5; D call uncertain. The better agreement between TRBJ2-1 and the DNA end casts doubt on the J call. From germline, CDR1 is SGDLS and CDR2 YYNGEE. CDR3 length equals 17 residues. DNA of the CDR3: TGTGCCAGCAGCTCACGACCTGGAGACGAGGAAATGGAGACCCAGTTCTTC. Amino acid sequence: CASSSRPGDEEMETQFF.

This clonotype was seen ten or more times. V is TRBV2 and J is TRBJ1-2, with unresolved D. CDR3 length: 12 residues. The germline gives CDR1 SNHLY, CDR2 FYNNEI. V gave up 3 bases and J gave up 4 bases, with 6 bases separating them. CDR3 DNA: TGTGCCAGCAGTGAGGCCGGCTATGGCTACACCTTC. Translating it yields CASSEAGYGYTF.

Note on this clonotype: The junction departs from the called germline gene at one end, perhaps through a read error. The V call is TRBV6-1, the J call TRBJ1-5; D gene unclear. This CDR3 has 11 amino acids. CDR1 MNHNS and CDR2 SASEGT come from the germline V gene. The CDR3 nucleotides are TGTGTCAGCACCTCGGGCCAGCCCCAGCATTTT. Protein: CVSTSGQPQHF.

This clonotype was seen a handful of times. The chain recombines TRBV29-1 with TRBJ2-2; D remains ambiguous. Trimming cost V 4 bases and J 3 bases, with 9 bases left between them. The CDR3 has 13 amino acids. Germline assignment: CDR1 SQVTM and CDR2 ANQGSEA. DNA for the CDR3: TGCAGCGTTGCGAAGATCGACACCGGGGAGCTGTTTTTT. It is translated as CSVAKIDTGELFF.

This clonotype was counted between two and nine times. The V gene is TRBV7-9, the J gene TRBJ2-5; 9 nucleotides agree with TRBD1. CDR3 length equals 14 residues. The J segment lost 5 bases and the V segment lost 5 bases, leaving 6 bases of the junction unmatched. The germline V gene encodes CDR1 SEHNR and CDR2 FQNEAQ (reference sequence). The CDR3 DNA reads TGTGCCAGCAGCGTGGGACAGGGTTACGAGACCCAGTACTTC. Encoded protein: CASSVGQGYETQYF.

This clonotype was picked up one time. This chain joins TRBV12-3 or TRBV12-4 and TRBJ2-3; 9 nucleotides agree with TRBD2. V lost 5 bases and J lost 2; bases outside the gene matches: 5. This CDR3 is 15 amino acids long. The chain's CDR3 is CASSTTGLATDTQYF. As DNA, the CDR3 is TGTGCCAGCAGTACTACGGGACTAGCCACAGATACGCAGTATTTT.

This clonotype was counted between two and nine times. The V and J genes are TRBV5-1 and TRBJ2-2; 11 nucleotides line up with TRBD2. V lost 3 bases, J lost 2 bases, and 15 bases stayed unmatched. The CDR3 covers 20 residues. The germline V gene has CDR1 SGHRS and CDR2 YFSETQ. CDR3 residues: CASSWFMTSGTFPNTGELFF. The CDR3 coding sequence is TGCGCCAGCAGCTGGTTTATGACTAGCGGGACCTTCCCTAACACCGGGGAGCTGTTTTTT. The full variable domain, its missing parts supplied by reference TRBV5-1 and TRBJ2-2, is KAGVTQTPRYLIKTRGQQVTLSCSPISGHRSVSWYQQTPGQGLQFLFEYFSETQRNKGNFPGRFSGRQFSNSRSEMNVSTLELGDSALYLCASSWFMTSGTFPNTGELFFGEGSRLTVL.

The J gene is TRBJ2-5, the V gene TRBV9; D perhaps matches TRBD1 (5 bases). In germline, CDR1 is SGDLS, CDR2 YYNGEE. V lost 9 bases, J lost 9 bases, and 21 bases lay in between. CDR3 length: 13 residues. CDR3 sequence reads: CANSEGGQTSQYF. Here the CDR3 DNA reads TGTGCCAACAGTGAAGGTGGACAAACTTCCCAGTACTTC. Full variable domain (remainder filled in from reference TRBV9 and TRBJ2-5): DSGVTQTPKHLITATGQRVTLRCSPRSGDLSVYWYQQSLDQGLQFLIQYYNGEERAKGNILERFSAQQFPDLHSELNLSSLELGDSALYFCANSEGGQTSQYFGPGTRLLVL.

This clonotype was detected only a few times. The CDR3, as DNA: TGTGCCAGCAGACCCGGCGGGGCAACTAATGAAAAACTGTTTTTT. This gives the protein CASRPGGATNEKLFF. The chain carries TRBV6-4 and TRBJ1-4, with unresolved D. This CDR3 is 15 amino acids long. Germline V gives CDR1 MRHNA, CDR2 SNTAGT. V was clipped by 6 bases and J by 0 bases, with 11 bases between them.

This clonotype has at least ten counts. The chain employs TRBV15 and TRBJ2-3; D is undetermined. The V and J ends lost 1 base and 0 bases respectively, with 5 bases between them. The CDR3 loop spans 14 amino acids. CDR1 LNHNV and CDR2 YYDKDF come from the germline V gene (reference sequence). The CDR3: CATSRGISTDTQYF. The CDR3 DNA reads as TGTGCCACCAGCAGAGGGATTAGCACAGATACGCAGTATTTT.

V and J are TRBV5-6 and TRBJ2-3, with 8 bases identical to TRBD1. This CDR3 region has 17 residues. Unmatched junction bases numbered 6, after V lost 0 bases and J lost 0 bases. CDR1 is SGHDT and CDR2 is YYEEEE in the germline V gene. DNA of the CDR3: TGTGCCAGCAGCTTGGGTGCCAGGGGGCGCAGCACAGATACGCAGTATTTT. Amino acid sequence: CASSLGARGRSTDTQYF. Full variable domain (rest looked up from reference TRBV5-6 and TRBJ2-3): DAGVTQSPTHLIKTRGQQVTLRCSPKSGHDTVSWYQQALGQGPQFIFQYYEEEERQRGNFPDRFSGHQFPNYSSELNVNALLLGDSALYLCASSLGARGRSTDTQYFGPGTRLTVL.

This clonotype was picked up many times. The chain employs TRBV6-1 and TRBJ1-1, with a weak D call TRBD1 (5 bases). This CDR3 comprises 13 residues. V shed 7 bases and J shed 12 bases, with 21 bases lying between them. Per germline, CDR1 MNHNS and CDR2 SASEGT. DNA of the CDR3: TGTGCCAGCAAGCAGAATCCGTGGGGACTGACTTTCTTT. Translated: CASKQNPWGLTFF.

This clonotype has at least ten counts. The chain uses TRBV2 and TRBJ2-3, with 8 nucleotides matching TRBD1. V lost 7 bases to trimming and J lost 7 bases; unmatched junction nucleotides: 4. CDR3 length: 12 amino acids. Germline CDR1 and CDR2: SNHLY and FYNNEI. CDR3: CASTRQGYTQYF. DNA of the CDR3: TGTGCCAGCACCAGACAGGGGTATACGCAGTATTTT.

The sample holds many counts of this clonotype. The CDR3 sequence is CASSQVGDYEQYF. CDR3 sequence (DNA): TGTGCCAGCAGCCAAGTCGGGGACTACGAGCAGTACTTC. This chain uses TRBV3-1 with TRBJ2-7; possible D gene TRBD2, 5 bases. CDR3 length: 13 amino acids. CDR1 is LGHDT, CDR2 YNNKEL, per germline (reference sequence). Trimming shortened V by 1 base and J by 3 bases, and 7 bases separated the two germline ends.